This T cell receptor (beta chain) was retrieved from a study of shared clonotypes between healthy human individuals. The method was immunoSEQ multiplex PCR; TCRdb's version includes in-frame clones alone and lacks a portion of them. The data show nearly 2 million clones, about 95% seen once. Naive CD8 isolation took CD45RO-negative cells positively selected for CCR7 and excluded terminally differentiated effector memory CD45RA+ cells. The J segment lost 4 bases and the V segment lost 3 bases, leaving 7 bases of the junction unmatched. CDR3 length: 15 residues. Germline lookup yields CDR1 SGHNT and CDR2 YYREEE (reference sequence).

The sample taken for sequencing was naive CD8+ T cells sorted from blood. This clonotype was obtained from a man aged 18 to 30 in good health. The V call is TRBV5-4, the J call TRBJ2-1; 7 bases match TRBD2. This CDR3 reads CASSWGSGEYNEQFF. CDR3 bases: TGTGCCAGCAGCTGGGGCAGCGGGGAGTACAATGAGCAGTTCTTC.